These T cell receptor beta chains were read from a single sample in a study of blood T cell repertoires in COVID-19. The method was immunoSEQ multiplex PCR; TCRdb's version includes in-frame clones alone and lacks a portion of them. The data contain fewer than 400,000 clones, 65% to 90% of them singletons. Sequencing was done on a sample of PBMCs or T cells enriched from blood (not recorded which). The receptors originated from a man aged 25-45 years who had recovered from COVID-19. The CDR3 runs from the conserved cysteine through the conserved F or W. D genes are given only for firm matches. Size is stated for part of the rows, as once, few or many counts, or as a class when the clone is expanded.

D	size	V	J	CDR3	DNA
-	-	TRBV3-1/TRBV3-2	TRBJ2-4	CASSQQRIAKNIQYF	TGTGCCAGCAGCCAACAGCGGATAGCCAAAAACATTCAGTACTTC
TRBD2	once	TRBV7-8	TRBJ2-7	CASSYGLAANYEQYF	TGTGCCAGCAGCTACGGACTAGCGGCAAACTACGAGCAGTACTTC
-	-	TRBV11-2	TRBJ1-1	CASSFITGFTEAFF	TGTGCCAGCAGCTTTATAACCGGGTTCACTGAAGCTTTCTTT
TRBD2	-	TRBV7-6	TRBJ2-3	CASRFTSGSSTDTQYF	TGTGCCAGCAGATTTACTAGCGGGAGTAGCACAGATACGCAGTATTTT
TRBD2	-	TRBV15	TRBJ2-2	CATSRDNGGTGELFF	TGTGCCACCAGCAGAGATAACGGGGGGACCGGGGAGCTGTTTTTT
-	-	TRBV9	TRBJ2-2	CASSVGNSGNTGELFF	TGTGCCAGCAGCGTAGGTAATAGCGGAAACACCGGGGAGCTGTTTTTT
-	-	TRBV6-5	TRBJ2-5	CASSPQQTRETQYF	TGTGCCAGCTCACCACAACAAACCCGAGAGACCCAGTACTTC
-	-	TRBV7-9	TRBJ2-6	CASSDRQDLSSGANVLTF	TGTGCCAGCAGCGATAGACAGGACCTGAGCTCTGGGGCCAACGTCCTGACTTTC
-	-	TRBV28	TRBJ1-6	CASSLSQGNSPLHF	TGTGCCAGCAGTTTGTCGCAGGGTAATTCACCCCTCCACTTT
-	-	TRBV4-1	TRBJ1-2	CASSQVGGFYGYTF	TGCGCCAGCAGCCAAGTGGGGGGGTTCTATGGCTACACCTTC
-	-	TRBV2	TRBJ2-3	CASSAAGTHHTDTQYF	TGTGCCAGCAGTGCCGCAGGGACTCACCACACAGATACGCAGTATTTT
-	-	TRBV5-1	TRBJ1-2	CASSLGGAANTF	TGCGCCAGCAGCTTGGGCGGGGCTGCGAACACCTTC
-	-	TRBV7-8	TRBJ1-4	CASPPGIPTNEKLFF	TGTGCCAGCCCTCCCGGGATCCCAACTAATGAAAAACTGTTTTTT
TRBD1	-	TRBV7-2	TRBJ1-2	CASSTGTGYGYTF	TGTGCCAGCAGCACGGGGACAGGCTATGGCTACACCTTC
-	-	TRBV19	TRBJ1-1	CASSSGLQRMNTEAFF	TGTGCCAGTAGTTCAGGACTCCAGAGGATGAACACTGAAGCTTTCTTT
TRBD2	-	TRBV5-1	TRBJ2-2	CASSYGLAGGPNTGELFF	TGCGCCAGCAGCTACGGACTAGCGGGGGGCCCGAACACCGGGGAGCTGTTTTTT
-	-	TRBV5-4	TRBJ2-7	CASSLDRLGEQYF	TGTGCCAGCAGCTTAGACAGGCTCGGGGAGCAGTACTTC
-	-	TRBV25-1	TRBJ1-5	CASSEWAVNQPQHF	TGTGCCAGCAGTGAATGGGCAGTCAATCAGCCCCAGCATTTT
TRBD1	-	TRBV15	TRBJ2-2	CATSRAWDRTNTGELFF	TGTGCCACCAGCAGAGCCTGGGACAGGACGAACACCGGGGAGCTGTTTTTT
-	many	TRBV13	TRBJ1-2	CASSLNQGSNYGYTF	TGTGCCAGCAGCTTAAACCAGGGATCTAACTATGGCTACACCTTC
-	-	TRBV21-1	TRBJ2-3	CASSKPPGGTCTDTQYF	TGTGCCAGCAGCAAGCCCCCAGGGGGGACTTGCACAGATACGCAGTATTTT
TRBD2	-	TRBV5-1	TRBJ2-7	CASSPQAGEGLSEQYF	TGCGCCAGCAGCCCACAAGCGGGAGAGGGTCTTAGCGAGCAGTACTTC
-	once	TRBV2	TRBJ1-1	CASSEGANTEAFF	TGTGCCAGCAGTGAAGGCGCGAACACTGAAGCTTTCTTT
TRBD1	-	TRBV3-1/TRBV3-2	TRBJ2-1	CASSQDRGARTGTHNEQFF	TGTGCCAGCAGCCAAGATAGGGGAGCACGGACAGGGACTCACAATGAGCAGTTCTTC
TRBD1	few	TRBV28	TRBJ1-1	CASSYEPGQGPLEAFF	TGTGCCAGCAGTTATGAACCGGGACAGGGGCCCCTTGAAGCTTTCTTT
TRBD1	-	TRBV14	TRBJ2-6	CASSQDMTGRRDKSSGANVLTF	TGTGCCAGCAGCCAAGATATGACAGGGCGACGGGATAAGAGCTCTGGGGCCAACGTCCTGACTTTC
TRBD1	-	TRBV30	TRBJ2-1	CAWQLGTGEFF	TGTGCCTGGCAATTAGGGACAGGGGAGTTCTTC
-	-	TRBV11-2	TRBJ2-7	CASSPIRVSYEQYF	TGTGCCAGCAGCCCGATTCGGGTGTCCTACGAGCAGTACTTC
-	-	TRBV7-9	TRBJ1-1	CASSLRTDPTEAFF	TGTGCCAGCAGCTTGAGGACAGACCCCACTGAAGCTTTCTTT
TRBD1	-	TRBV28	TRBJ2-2	CASSRDRGSTGELFF	TGTGCCAGCAGCAGGGACAGGGGGAGCACCGGGGAGCTGTTTTTT
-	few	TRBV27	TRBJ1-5	CASSRGGSNQPQHF	TGTGCCAGCAGTAGAGGGGGAAGCAATCAGCCCCAGCATTTT
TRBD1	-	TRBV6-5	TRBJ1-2	CASSFGTGDYGYTF	TGTGCCAGCAGTTTTGGGACAGGGGACTATGGCTACACCTTC
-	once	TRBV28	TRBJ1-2	CASSLPLGSYGYTF	TGTGCCAGCAGTTTACCGCTCGGGAGCTATGGCTACACCTTC
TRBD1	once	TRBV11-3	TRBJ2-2	CASSGSTGRAGELFF	TGTGCCAGCAGCGGATCGACAGGGCGCGCCGGGGAGCTGTTTTTT
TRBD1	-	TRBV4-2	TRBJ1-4	CASSQAYRGRGEKLFF	TGTGCCAGCAGCCAAGCTTACAGGGGGCGCGGTGAAAAACTGTTTTTT
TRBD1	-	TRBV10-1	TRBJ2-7	CASRFRDRGFPMQFGGTYEQYF	TGCGCCAGCAGGTTCCGGGACAGGGGGTTCCCCATGCAATTTGGCGGGACCTACGAGCAGTACTTC
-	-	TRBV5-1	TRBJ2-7	CASSLIESYEQYF	TGCGCCAGCAGCTTAATAGAATCCTACGAGCAGTACTTC
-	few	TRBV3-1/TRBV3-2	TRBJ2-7	CASSQEVNRPYEQYF	TGTGCCAGCAGCCAAGAGGTTAACAGGCCCTACGAGCAGTACTTC
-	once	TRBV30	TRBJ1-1	CAWSVNRNTEAFF	TGTGCCTGGAGTGTAAATAGGAACACTGAAGCTTTCTTT
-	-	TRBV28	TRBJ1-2	CASTSFVGNYGYTF	TGTGCCAGCACGTCTTTTGTGGGCAACTATGGCTACACCTTC
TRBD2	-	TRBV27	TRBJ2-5	CASSSVGRGLFTLAGETQYF	TGTGCCAGCAGTTCCGTGGGCAGGGGGTTGTTTACACTAGCGGGAGAGACCCAGTACTTC
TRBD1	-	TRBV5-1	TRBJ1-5	CASIGQGGYSNQPQHF	TGCGCCAGCATCGGACAGGGGGGTTACAGCAATCAGCCCCAGCATTTT
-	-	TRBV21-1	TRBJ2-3	CASSHNAETGYGADTQYF	TGTGCCAGCAGCCATAACGCCGAGACAGGGTACGGGGCAGATACGCAGTATTTT
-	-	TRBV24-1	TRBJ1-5	CATKTGYQPQHF	TGTGCCACAAAAACGGGGTATCAGCCCCAGCATTTT
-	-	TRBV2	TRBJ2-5	CASSGGLGLPETQYF	TGTGCCAGCAGTGGCGGCTTAGGTCTTCCGGAGACCCAGTACTTC
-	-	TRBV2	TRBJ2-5	CASRWTSQETQYF	TGTGCCAGCAGATGGACAAGCCAAGAGACCCAGTACTTC
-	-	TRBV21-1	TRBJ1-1	CASSNRQGSKNTEAFF	TGTGCCAGCAGCAATCGACAGGGGAGTAAGAACACTGAAGCTTTCTTT
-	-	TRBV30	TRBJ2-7	CAWSARVSYEQYF	TGTGCCTGGAGTGCCCGGGTCTCCTACGAGCAGTACTTC